This TCR beta chain derives from a study of cytomegalovirus exposure and HLA in healthy donors. Notes on the study in general: At a 0.05 false discovery rate, a later analysis found roughly 17,000 TCR beta sequences to be associated with HLA alleles.

Comments on this clone: Its cognate antigen is unknown.

Germline V gene sequence: CDR1 SEHNR, CDR2 FQNEAQ (reference sequence). The J segment lost 7 bases and the V segment lost 2 bases, leaving 6 bases of the junction unmatched. The CDR3 length is 15 residues. The PCR made use of 60 Vbeta and 13 Jbeta primers. The table came from immunoSEQ multiplex PCR; TCRdb's copy has only in-frame clones and leaves some out. The sample gives tens of thousands of clones, around half of which show up once; 6.2% is in the top ten. This TCR was sampled from a woman aged 40 to 49 in good health and CMV-seropositive. Sequencing used PBMCs. V is TRBV7-9 and J is TRBJ2-7; 12 bases are a match to TRBD1. Written as DNA, the CDR3 is TGTGCCAGCAGCTTAAGGGGACAGGGGGCTGGGGAGCAGTACTTC. Translation: CASSLRGQGAGEQYF.